This T cell receptor (beta chain) was identified during a study of beta chain features in type 1 diabetes. Study observations and caveats: In all four CD4+ subsets, TCRB CDR3 length was significantly, moderately reduced in type 1 diabetes. It was possible that PCR favored shorter templates, equally so in patients and controls. HLA influence on TCRB rearrangement stayed unresolved here.

Via the markers CD45RO/CCR7/CD25/CD127/CD95/CD27, stem cell-like memory, regulatory, central memory and naive CD4+ cells were sorted. This clone was observed a handful of times. Its antigen is undetermined. Reverse transcribing all isolated RNA meant expressed TCRB transcripts were sequenced. Profiling relied on immunoSEQ multiplex PCR, and the TCRdb table lists in-frame clones only, not all of them. The table lists a few hundred thousand clones, approximately 30% of them singletons. The CDR3 runs 14 residues. CDR1 and CDR2 (germline): SGDLS, YYNGEE. V was cut by 3 bases and J by 4 bases, with 13 bases left in between.

The sample was naive CD4+ T cells from blood. The TCR was taken from a man younger than 35 in good health. This rearrangement joins TRBV9 to TRBJ2-5; no firm D call. CDR3 loop: CASSEPGPAETQYF. Written as DNA, the CDR3 is TGTGCCAGCAGCGAACCGGGCCCAGCAGAGACCCAGTACTTC.